This TCR beta chain came from a study of shared clonotypes between healthy human individuals. Study information: Donor ages ranged 18 to 49 years: a couple of women, a few men.

CDR1 SGHNT and CDR2 YYREEE come from the germline V gene (reference sequence). The CDR3 extends over 15 amino acids. Unmatched junction bases numbered 9, after V lost 2 bases and J lost 7 bases. As concerns this clone: Its specificity is not known.

Study-wide points: Clonotype sharing across donors was expected to vary with sequencing depth.

It was CD45RO-negative cells, positively selected for CCR7, that made up naive CD8 cells, with terminally differentiated effector memory CD45RA+ cells excluded. Study processing details: In the immunoSEQ data, sequences were junction-only and lacked quality scores, so filtering differed. Clones were sequenced by immunoSEQ multiplex PCR, and TCRdb holds only the in-frame ones, with some missing. V, J and clone size are taken as reported in that table, and D and trimming were inferred from the DNA itself. The sample shows hundreds of thousands of clones, about 98% of them seen only once. This TCR came from a man younger than 40 in good health. The chain uses TRBV5-4 and TRBJ2-1; 7 bases line up with TRBD2. The sample comprised naive CD8+ T cells sorted from blood. This CDR3 reads CASSFGGGPDNEQFF. In DNA, the CDR3 is TGTGCCAGCAGCTTCGGGGGAGGGCCGGATAATGAGCAGTTCTTC. The full variable domain, its missing parts supplied by reference TRBV5-4 and TRBJ2-1, is ETGVTQSPTHLIKTRGQQVTLRCSSQSGHNTVSWYQQALGQGPQFIFQYYREEENGRGNFPPRFSGLQFPNYSSELNVNALELDDSALYLCASSFGGGPDNEQFFGPGTRLTVL.